These 21 T cell receptor beta chains originate from one sample sequenced in a study of identical twins. MiXCR, applied by TCRdb to the 5' RACE reads, yields one record per CDR3 protein. This table holds about 520,000 distinct CDR3 sequences, under 25% found once. This same sample was also part of a study on T cells expressing NK-cell markers.

Sequencing was carried out using CD4+ T cells sorted from blood. The receptors originated from a woman aged 18-29 years in good health.

This clonotype was recorded a few times. CDR3 protein: CASSQDGQSIQYF. CDR3 bases: TGCGCCAGCAGCCAAGATGGCCAGAGCATTCAGTACTTC. The chain is built from TRBV4-3 and TRBJ2-4; D uncertain. The CDR3 contains 13 residues. Germline V lookup: CDR1 LGHNA, CDR2 YSLEER. V lost 0 bases and J 9 bases, leaving 9 bases between the germline ends.

The V call is TRBV6-2 or TRBV6-3, the J call TRBJ1-1; tentatively, D is TRBD1 (5 bases). The length of the CDR3 is 15 residues. CDR1 is MNHEY, CDR2 SVGEGT, per germline. The V and J ends lost 5 bases and 0 bases respectively, with 13 bases between them. DNA of the CDR3: TGTGCCAGCAGTAGACAGCGAACATTGAACACTGAAGCTTTCTTT. Protein sequence: CASSRQRTLNTEAFF.

This rearrangement joins TRBV6-5 to TRBJ1-2; a possible D gene is TRBD1 (6 bases). V was trimmed by 2 bases and J by 4 bases, leaving 14 bases between them. The germline gives CDR1 MNHEY, CDR2 SVGAGI. The CDR3 runs 15 residues. The CDR3 DNA sequence: TGTGCCAGCAGTTACGACTACACAGGGACCTATGGCTACACCTTC. Its translation: CASSYDYTGTYGYTF.

This chain connects TRBV12-5 to TRBJ2-3; D may be TRBD1 or TRBD2 (6 bases each). This CDR3 is 14 amino acids long. Germline V gene data show CDR1 as LGHNT and CDR2 as FRNRAP. The germline V and J ends were trimmed by 0 bases and 12 bases, with 16 bases remaining between them. Written as DNA, the CDR3 is TGTGCTAGTGGTTTGGTAGGGGGAGGAACAGTTCAGTATTTT. Its protein is CASGLVGGGTVQYF.

This clonotype was seen more than once but under ten times. The chain uses TRBV20-1 and TRBJ1-2; the D gene is possibly TRBD1 (5 bases). V lost 6 bases, J lost 7 bases, and 12 bases lay in between. Germline values: CDR1 DFQATT, CDR2 SNEGSKA (reference sequence). The CDR3 extends over 11 amino acids. CDR3 residues: CSAGPRTGYTF. For the CDR3, the DNA is TGCAGTGCGGGACCTCGTACTGGCTACACCTTC.

This clonotype occurred a few times. This sequence joins TRBV29-1 and TRBJ2-7; 7 bases map to TRBD1. The CDR3 contains 13 residues. V shed 3 bases, J shed 2 bases, and the junction held 4 bases outside the gene matches. The germline CDR1 and CDR2 sequences are SQVTM and ANQGSEA. DNA of the CDR3: TGCAGCGTTGACTCCGGGACAGCCTACGAGCAGTACTTC. Amino acids: CSVDSGTAYEQYF.

This clonotype appeared a few times. The chain combines TRBV5-4 with TRBJ2-3, with 10 bases that match TRBD1. The CDR3 totals 15 residues. Per germline, CDR1 SGHNT and CDR2 YYREEE (reference sequence). Unmatched junction bases numbered 5, after V lost 4 bases and J lost 3 bases. The CDR3 DNA sequence: TGTGCCAGCAGCCCACCGGGACAGGGGACAGATACGCAGTATTTT. Amino acids: CASSPPGQGTDTQYF.

This clonotype appeared a single time. The rearrangement uses TRBV27 and TRBJ2-2, with D maybe TRBD1 (7 bases). This CDR3 is 14 amino acids long. CDR1 and CDR2 from the germline V gene are MNHEY and SMNVEV (reference sequence). Trimming left V 11 bases short and J 1 base short, with 14 bases between. CDR3 sequence reads: CASRGAWNTGELFF. DNA for the CDR3: TGTGCCTCCAGGGGGGCGTGGAACACCGGGGAGCTGTTTTTT.

A few counts support this clonotype. The rearrangement links TRBV9 to TRBJ2-1; tentative D call: TRBD2 (6 bases). The CDR3 loop spans 15 amino acids. Germline-derived CDR1 and CDR2 are SGDLS and YYNGEE. The V and J ends lost 2 bases and 0 bases respectively, with 9 bases between them. The CDR3 DNA is TGTGCCAGCAGCGTTATAGCGGACTCCTACAATGAGCAGTTCTTC. Its translation: CASSVIADSYNEQFF.

The chain joins TRBV5-1 to TRBJ1-2, with a possible D match to TRBD1 (5 bases). Germline V lookup: CDR1 SGHRS, CDR2 YFSETQ. The V end lost 6 bases, the J end lost 0 bases, and 21 bases lay between the germline ends. The CDR3 loop spans 17 amino acids. CDR3 in amino acids: CASTRGETGRTNYGYTF. The CDR3 coding sequence is TGCGCCAGCACCCGAGGGGAAACAGGCCGAACTAACTATGGCTACACCTTC.

The chain has TRBV20-1 and TRBJ2-3; 10 bases map to TRBD2. The CDR3 loop spans 15 amino acids. Looked up from germline, CDR1 is DFQATT and CDR2 is SNEGSKA (reference sequence). Unmatched junction bases numbered 13, after V lost 6 bases and J lost 7 bases. The CDR3 protein is CSALGLAGGSYTQYF. For the CDR3, the DNA is TGCAGTGCCCTAGGGTTAGCGGGGGGCTCTTATACGCAGTATTTT.

The rearrangement uses TRBV20-1 and TRBJ2-3, with TRBD2 matching 7 bases. The junction had 7 bases not matched to a gene; V was cut back by 3 bases and J by 1 base. The CDR3 spans 15 residues. Germline CDR1 reads DFQATT; CDR2 reads SNEGSKA (reference sequence). The DNA of the CDR3 is TGCAGTGCTAGGAAGTCTAGCGGACGCACAGATACGCAGTATTTT. Translated, it gives CSARKSSGRTDTQYF.

The rearrangement joins TRBV7-2 to TRBJ2-2; 7 bases line up with TRBD1. Germline V gene sequence: CDR1 SGHTA, CDR2 FQGNSA. The CDR3 runs 15 residues. The trim removed 4 bases at V and 2 bases at J, leaving 4 bases unmatched. The CDR3 spells CASSWRTGNTGELFF. CDR3 bases: TGTGCCAGCAGCTGGCGGACAGGCAACACCGGGGAGCTGTTTTTT.

The CDR3 DNA follows: TGTGCCACCAGTCCATCTAGCGGTTCCCAAGAGACCCAGTACTTC. Translating gives CATSPSSGSQETQYF. The chain couples TRBV15 to TRBJ2-5; 7 positions match TRBD2. From germline, CDR1 is LNHNV and CDR2 YYDKDF (reference sequence). The CDR3 spans 15 residues. V was clipped by 6 bases and J by 1 base; unmatched bases: 8.

The CDR3 region has the DNA TGTGCCAGCAGCCCCTTCATTCTTGGGGGGCAGTTCTTC. Protein product: CASSPFILGGQFF. V usage is TRBV11-2 and J usage is TRBJ2-1; D may match TRBD1 or TRBD2 (5 bases each). From germline, CDR1 is SGHAT and CDR2 FQNNGV. The CDR3 length is 13 residues. Trimming left V 5 bases short and J 12 bases short, with 17 bases between.

The table lists this clonotype with a few counts. The chain carries TRBV9 and TRBJ2-2; D gene unclear. Trimming took 0 bases from V and 4 from J, leaving 4 bases between them. Germline loops: CDR1 SGDLS, CDR2 YYNGEE. The CDR3 spans 13 residues. The DNA of the CDR3 is TGTGCCAGCAGCGTAGCAATCACCGGGGAGCTGTTTTTT. It is translated as CASSVAITGELFF.

V usage is TRBV5-6 and J usage is TRBJ2-7; 11 bases line up with TRBD2. The CDR3 sequence is 16 residues long. The V and J ends lost 4 bases and 3 bases, in that order; junction bases with no gene match: 9. From germline, CDR1 is SGHDT and CDR2 YYEEEE. The CDR3 DNA reads as TGTGCCAGCAGCGAATACGGGACTAGCGGCCGCTACGAGCAGTACTTC. Its protein product is CASSEYGTSGRYEQYF.

This chain connects TRBV7-2 to TRBJ2-2; perhaps TRBD1 as D (6 bases). This CDR3 spans 16 amino acids. Trimming left V 1 base short and J 4 bases short, with 13 bases between. The germline CDR1 and CDR2 sequences are SGHTA and FQGNSA. The DNA of the CDR3 is TGTGCCAGCAGCTTAGACTGGGACATAAGCACCGGGGAGCTGTTTTTT. Translating gives CASSLDWDISTGELFF.

The genes are TRBV20-1 and TRBJ2-5, with a possible D match to TRBD2 (5 bases). This CDR3 is 11 amino acids long. V gave up 1 base and J gave up 7 bases, with 7 bases separating them. Germline V CDR1 and CDR2: DFQATT, SNEGSKA (reference sequence). CDR3 loop: CSARVRGTQYF. The CDR3 DNA reads as TGCAGTGCTAGAGTTCGGGGGACCCAGTACTTC.

This clonotype was counted only a few times. The rearrangement uses TRBV29-1 and TRBJ2-1, with 10 bases that match TRBD2. CDR1 and CDR2 (germline): SQVTM, ANQGSEA. With 6 bases clipped from V and 0 bases from J, the junction kept 8 bases outside the gene matches. The CDR3 extends over 16 amino acids. DNA of the CDR3: TGCAGCGTCATCCTGCTAGCGGGAGACTCCTACAATGAGCAGTTCTTC. Its protein product is CSVILLAGDSYNEQFF.

This chain connects TRBV12-3 or TRBV12-4 to TRBJ2-7; no clear D gene. V lost 5 bases and J 6 bases, leaving 14 bases between the germline ends. This CDR3 contains 13 residues. CDR3 amino acids: CASSPQLTGEQYF. CDR3 sequence (DNA): TGTGCCAGCAGTCCTCAGCTGACTGGCGAGCAGTACTTC.